The 8 T cell receptor beta chains presented below share a single source sample, sequenced in a study of tumor-infiltrating lymphocytes in primary liver carcinoma. The input was around 500 ng total RNA; TCR beta cDNA was made from it with a constant-region primer. Three nested multiplex PCR rounds, a slightly modified ARM-PCR, produced the libraries for TCR beta. TRBV1-TRBV30 forward primers paired with a C-beta reverse primer drove the first two PCR rounds, around 10 cycles each. Via MiXCR, TCRdb re-called the multiplex PCR reads, giving one row per CDR3 protein. The profile shows about 30,000 distinct CDR3 sequences, roughly 77% of them singletons. The tissue used was unsorted bulk material of roughly 17-34 mg. RNA and DNA were co-extracted from it with the AllPrep DNA/RNA mini kit. Sequenced sample: liver tumor tissue from sampling region 3. Indicated subset: tumor region T3, left-lateral pole. These receptor sequences come from a woman aged 25 to 39 with primary liver carcinoma and hepatitis B virus infection.

A remark on this clonotype: Relative to the germline gene, one junction end is altered; a read error may explain this. V is TRBV11-2 and J is TRBJ2-1; the match to TRBD1 covers 8 bases. Germline V gene data show CDR1 as SGHAT and CDR2 as FQNNGV. CDR3 size: 16 residues. The CDR3 DNA is TGTGCCAACAGCGACCCGACAGGGGTTTTTGACTGTGAGCAGTTCTTC. It codes for CANSDPTGVFDCEQFF. Filled out from reference TRBV11-2 and TRBJ2-1, the complete variable domain reads EAGVAQSPRYKIIEKRQSVAFWCNPISGHATLYWYQQILGQGPKLLIQFQNNGVVDDSQLPKDRFSAERLKGVDSTLKIQPAKLEDSAVYLCANSDPTGVFDCEQFFGPGTRLTVL.

This clonotype was picked up one time. At one end the junction does not follow the germline gene, possibly because of a read error. This sequence joins TRBV11-1 and TRBJ2-7; TRBD1 might be the D (6 bases). This CDR3 spans 15 amino acids. Per germline, CDR1 SGHAT and CDR2 FQDESV (reference sequence). The CDR3 protein is CASSPRTARLREQYF. The CDR3 nucleotides are TGTGCCAGCAGCCCTCGGACAGCAAGACTACGCGAGCAGTACTTT.

On this clonotype: Lacking the conserved final phenylalanine or tryptophan, this CDR3 likely reflects a read error. Here the CDR3 reads CANRRWTGWRLQETQYL. CDR3 DNA: TGTGCCAACAGGAGGTGGACAGGTTGGCGTCTTCAAGAGACCCAGTACCTC. The rearrangement joins TRBV11-3 to TRBJ2-5; TRBD1 matches 7 bases. Germline assignment: CDR1 SGHNT and CDR2 YENEEA. V shed 10 bases, J shed 2 bases, and the junction held 19 bases outside the gene matches. The CDR3 runs 17 residues.

With respect to this clonotype: As the CDR3 is not closed by the conserved phenylalanine or tryptophan, this likely results from a read error. It is unclear where the CDR3 begins or ends on the DNA, so no DNA is shown, and the CDR3 is as TCRdb lists it. V is TRBV10-3 and J is TRBJ2-5. Ends included, the CDR3 has 15 residues. Germline CDR1 is ENHRY and CDR2 is SYGVKD. This CDR3 is CAISESATRQEIQNI.

The rearrangement joins TRBV20-1 to TRBJ1-5; tentatively, D is TRBD1 (5 bases). Per germline, CDR1 DFQATT and CDR2 SNEGSKA (reference sequence). The CDR3 covers 14 residues. Trimming left V 3 bases short and J 8 bases short, with 17 bases between. CDR3 residues: CSASSREVREPQHF. The CDR3 nucleotides read TGCAGTGCTAGTTCCAGGGAGGTTCGGGAGCCCCAGCATTTT.

Note on this clonotype: Relative to the germline gene, one junction end is altered; a read error may explain this. The rearrangement joins TRBV5-4 to TRBJ2-3; TRBD2 aligns across 8 bases. Germline V gives CDR1 SGHNT, CDR2 YYREEE (reference sequence). This CDR3 contains 15 residues. CDR3 DNA: TGTACCAGCAGCGTGAATCGGGGACTAGGAGATACGCAGTATTTT. Translating gives CTSSVNRGLGDTQYF.

This clonotype has at least ten counts. V usage is TRBV11-2 and J usage is TRBJ1-4; D is undetermined. Germline CDR1 reads SGHAT; CDR2 reads FQNNGV. This CDR3 region has 14 residues. Trimming shortened V by 3 bases and J by 2 bases, and 7 bases separated the two germline ends. The CDR3 region has the DNA TGTGCCAGCAGCTTTATAGGGACTAATGAAAAACTGTTTTTT. Amino acids: CASSFIGTNEKLFF.

The sample holds many counts of this clonotype. This may be a read error: a much more frequent sequence differs by one nucleotide. CDR3 sequence: CASGLRRGNTQYF. The CDR3 coding sequence is TGTGCCAGCGGCCTGCGACGGGGGAATACGCAGTATTTT. The chain has TRBV11-2 and TRBJ2-3; D possibly corresponds to TRBD2 (6 bases). The CDR3 extends over 13 amino acids. Germline-derived CDR1 and CDR2 are SGHAT and FQNNGV. Deletions cut 8 bases from V and 7 bases from J, with 16 bases between. The full variable domain, completed using reference TRBV11-2 and TRBJ2-3, is EAGVAQSPRYKIIEKRQSVAFWCNPISGHATLYWYQQILGQGPKLLIQFQNNGVVDDSQLPKDRFSAERLKGVDSTLKIQPAKLEDSAVYLCASGLRRGNTQYFGPGTRLTVL.